The present T cell receptor (beta chain) was sequenced within a study of blood T cell repertoires in COVID-19. Study in general: The cDNA or gDNA used as material had been derived from T cells, B-cell-depleted T cells, or PBMCs.

J gave up 3 bases and V 7 bases, and 6 bases lay outside the gene matches. In germline, CDR1 is SGHRS, CDR2 YFSETQ. The CDR3 extends over 14 amino acids. Per the study methods: From reference gene primer amplification, estimates of nucleated cell counts were derived. Sequenced by immunoSEQ multiplex PCR; TCRdb stores in-frame clones only, minus some. The V and J calls and clone size are taken from that table; D and trimming were inferred from the DNA. The sample lists roughly 250,000 clones; approximately 86% were seen once. This TCR derives from a human donor with COVID-19, enrolled during active disease. The donor label of this sample is uncertain. This rearrangement joins TRBV5-1 to TRBJ2-3; 9 bases align to TRBD2. The sequenced sample was peripheral blood. The CDR3 nucleotides are TGCGCCAGCCGTAGCGGGAGAGGGACAGATACGCAGTATTTT. This codes for CASRSGRGTDTQYF.